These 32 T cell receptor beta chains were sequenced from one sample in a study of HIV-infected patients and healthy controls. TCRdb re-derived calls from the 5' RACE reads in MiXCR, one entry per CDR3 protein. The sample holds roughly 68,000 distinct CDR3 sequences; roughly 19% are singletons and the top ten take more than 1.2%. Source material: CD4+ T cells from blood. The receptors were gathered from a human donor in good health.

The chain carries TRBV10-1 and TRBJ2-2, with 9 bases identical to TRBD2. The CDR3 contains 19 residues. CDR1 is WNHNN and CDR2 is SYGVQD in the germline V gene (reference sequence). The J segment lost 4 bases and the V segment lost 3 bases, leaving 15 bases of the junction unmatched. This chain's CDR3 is CASSEAELAGVNSTGELFF. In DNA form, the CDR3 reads TGCGCCAGCAGTGAAGCGGAATTAGCGGGAGTTAATAGCACCGGGGAGCTGTTTTTT.

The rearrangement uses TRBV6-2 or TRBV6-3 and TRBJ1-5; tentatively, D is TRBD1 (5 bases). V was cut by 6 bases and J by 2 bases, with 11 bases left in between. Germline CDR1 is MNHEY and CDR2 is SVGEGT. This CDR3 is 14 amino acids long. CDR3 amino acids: CASRGDLRNQPQHF. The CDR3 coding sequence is TGTGCCAGCAGAGGGGACCTCCGCAATCAGCCCCAGCATTTT.

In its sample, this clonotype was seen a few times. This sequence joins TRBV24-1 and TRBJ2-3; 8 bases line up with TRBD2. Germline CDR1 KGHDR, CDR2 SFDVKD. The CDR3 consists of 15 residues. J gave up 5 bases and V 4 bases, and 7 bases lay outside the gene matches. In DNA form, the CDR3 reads TGTGCCACCAGTGAGGACGGGAGGGCAGGAGATACGCAGTATTTT. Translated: CATSEDGRAGDTQYF.

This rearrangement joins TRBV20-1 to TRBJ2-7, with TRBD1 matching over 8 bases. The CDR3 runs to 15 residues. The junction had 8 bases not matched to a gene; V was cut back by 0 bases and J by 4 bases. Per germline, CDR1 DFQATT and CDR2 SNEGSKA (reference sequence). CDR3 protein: CSARDSSGGWYEQYF. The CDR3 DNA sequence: TGCAGTGCTAGAGATTCGTCAGGGGGCTGGTACGAGCAGTACTTC.

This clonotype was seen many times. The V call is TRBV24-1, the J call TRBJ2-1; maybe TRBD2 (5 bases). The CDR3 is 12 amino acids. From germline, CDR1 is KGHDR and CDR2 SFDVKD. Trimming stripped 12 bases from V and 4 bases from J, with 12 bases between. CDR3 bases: TGTGCCGTCAGCGGAGGATACAATGAGCAGTTCTTC. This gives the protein CAVSGGYNEQFF.

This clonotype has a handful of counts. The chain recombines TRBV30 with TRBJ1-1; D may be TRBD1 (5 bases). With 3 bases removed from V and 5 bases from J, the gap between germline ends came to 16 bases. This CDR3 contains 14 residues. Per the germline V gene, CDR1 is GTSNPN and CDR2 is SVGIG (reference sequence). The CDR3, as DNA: TGTGCCTGGAGGACGGGGGTCCCTTGGACTGAAGCTTTCTTT. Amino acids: CAWRTGVPWTEAFF. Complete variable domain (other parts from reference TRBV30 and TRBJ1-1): SQTIHQWPATLVQPVGSPLSLECTVEGTSNPNLYWYRQAAGRGLQLLFYSVGIGQISSEVPQNLSASRPQDRQFILSSKKLLLSDSGFYLCAWRTGVPWTEAFFGQGTRLTVV.

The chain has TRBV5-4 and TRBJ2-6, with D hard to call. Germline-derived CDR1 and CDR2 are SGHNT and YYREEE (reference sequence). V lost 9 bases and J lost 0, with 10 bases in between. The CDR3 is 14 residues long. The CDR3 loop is CATQDPSGANVLTF. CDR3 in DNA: TGTGCCACCCAGGATCCCTCTGGGGCCAACGTCCTGACTTTC.

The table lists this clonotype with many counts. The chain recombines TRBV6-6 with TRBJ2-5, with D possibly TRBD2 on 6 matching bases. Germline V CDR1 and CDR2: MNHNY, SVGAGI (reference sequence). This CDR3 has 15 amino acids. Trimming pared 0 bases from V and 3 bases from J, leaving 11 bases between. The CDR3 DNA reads TGTGCCAGCAGTTACTCGGCGCTAGCGAAAGAGACCCAGTACTTC. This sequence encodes CASSYSALAKETQYF.

The DNA of the CDR3 is TGTGCCATCAGGGAAGTACAGGGGACCACTGAAGCTTTCTTT. This sequence encodes CAIREVQGTTEAFF. This chain uses TRBV10-3 with TRBJ1-1, with TRBD1 identical over 7 bases. Trimming cost V 6 bases and J 4 bases; bases outside gene matches: 8. The V gene's germline CDR1 is ENHRY and CDR2 SYGVKD. The CDR3 is 14 amino acids.

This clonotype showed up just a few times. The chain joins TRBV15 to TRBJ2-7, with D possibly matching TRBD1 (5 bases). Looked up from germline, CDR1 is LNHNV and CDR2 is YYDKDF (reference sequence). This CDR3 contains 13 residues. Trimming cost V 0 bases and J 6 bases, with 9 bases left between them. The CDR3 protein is CATSREQGGEQYF. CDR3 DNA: TGTGCCACCAGCAGAGAGCAGGGCGGCGAGCAGTACTTC.

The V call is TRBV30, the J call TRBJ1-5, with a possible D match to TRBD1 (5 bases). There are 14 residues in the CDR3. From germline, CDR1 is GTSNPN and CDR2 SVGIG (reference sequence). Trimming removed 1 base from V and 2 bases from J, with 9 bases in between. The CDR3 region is CAWSGGGGNQPQHF. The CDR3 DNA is TGTGCCTGGAGTGGGGGCGGTGGCAATCAGCCCCAGCATTTT.

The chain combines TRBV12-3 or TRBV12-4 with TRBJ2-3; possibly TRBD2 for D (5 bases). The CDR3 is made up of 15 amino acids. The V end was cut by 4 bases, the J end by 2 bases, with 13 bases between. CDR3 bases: TGTGCCAGCAGTTCCCAGCGGACGTACACAGATACGCAGTATTTT. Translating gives CASSSQRTYTDTQYF.

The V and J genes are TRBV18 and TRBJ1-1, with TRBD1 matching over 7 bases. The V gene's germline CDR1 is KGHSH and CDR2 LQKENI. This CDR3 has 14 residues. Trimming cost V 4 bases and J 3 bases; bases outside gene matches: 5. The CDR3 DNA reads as TGTGCCAGCTCACGCGATACAGGGGACACTGAAGCTTTCTTT. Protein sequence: CASSRDTGDTEAFF.

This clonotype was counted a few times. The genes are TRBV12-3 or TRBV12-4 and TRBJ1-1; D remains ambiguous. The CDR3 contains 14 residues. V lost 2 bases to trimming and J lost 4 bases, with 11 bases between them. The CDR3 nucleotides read TGTGCCAGCAGTTTACAAGGGAAGGGCACTGAAGCTTTCTTT. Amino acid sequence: CASSLQGKGTEAFF.

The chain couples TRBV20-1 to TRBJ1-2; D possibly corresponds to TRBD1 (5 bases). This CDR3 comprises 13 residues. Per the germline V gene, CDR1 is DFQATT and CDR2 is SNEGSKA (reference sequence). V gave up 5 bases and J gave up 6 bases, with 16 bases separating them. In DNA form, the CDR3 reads TGCAGTGCTCCCCGGCAGGGAGGGAATGGCTACACCTTC. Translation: CSAPRQGGNGYTF.

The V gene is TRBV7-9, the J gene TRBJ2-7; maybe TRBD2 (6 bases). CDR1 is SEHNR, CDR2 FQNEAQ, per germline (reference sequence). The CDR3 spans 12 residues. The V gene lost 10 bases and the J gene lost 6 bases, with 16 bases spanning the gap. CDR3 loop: CATWDCPGEQYF. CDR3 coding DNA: TGTGCCACCTGGGACTGCCCAGGCGAGCAGTACTTC.

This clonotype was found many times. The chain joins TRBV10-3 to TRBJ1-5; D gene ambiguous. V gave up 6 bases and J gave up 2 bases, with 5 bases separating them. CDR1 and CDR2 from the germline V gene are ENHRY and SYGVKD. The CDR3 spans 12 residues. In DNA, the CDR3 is TGTGCCATCAGCGGGGGCAATCAGCCCCAGCATTTT. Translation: CAISGGNQPQHF.

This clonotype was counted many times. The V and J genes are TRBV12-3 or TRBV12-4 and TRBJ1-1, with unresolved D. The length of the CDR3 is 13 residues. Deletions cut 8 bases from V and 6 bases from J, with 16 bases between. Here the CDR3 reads CASSIISLPEAFF. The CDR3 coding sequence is TGTGCCAGCTCGATTATCTCTCTCCCTGAAGCTTTCTTT.

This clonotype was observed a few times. DNA for the CDR3: TGTGCCAGCAGCTTATCCGCTGCGGGGGGGGCTGGCTACGAGCAGTACTTC. This encodes CASSLSAAGGAGYEQYF. The chain links TRBV7-9 to TRBJ2-7, with TRBD2 matching over 9 bases. The length of the CDR3 is 17 residues. CDR1 SEHNR and CDR2 FQNEAQ come from the germline V gene (reference sequence). J gave up 3 bases and V 2 bases, and 11 bases lay outside the gene matches.

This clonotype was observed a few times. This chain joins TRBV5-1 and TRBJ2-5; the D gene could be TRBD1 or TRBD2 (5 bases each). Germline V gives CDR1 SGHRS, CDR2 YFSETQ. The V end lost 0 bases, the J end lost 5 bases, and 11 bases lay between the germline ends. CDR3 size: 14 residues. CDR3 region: CASSLGGGSETQYF. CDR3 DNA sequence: TGCGCCAGCAGCTTGGGTGGGGGATCGGAGACCCAGTACTTC.

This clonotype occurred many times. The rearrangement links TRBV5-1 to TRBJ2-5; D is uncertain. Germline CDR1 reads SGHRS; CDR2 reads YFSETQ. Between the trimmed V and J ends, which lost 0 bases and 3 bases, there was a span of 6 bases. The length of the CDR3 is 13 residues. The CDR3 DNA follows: TGCGCCAGCAGCTTGGGCCGTAAAGAGACCCAGTACTTC. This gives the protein CASSLGRKETQYF.

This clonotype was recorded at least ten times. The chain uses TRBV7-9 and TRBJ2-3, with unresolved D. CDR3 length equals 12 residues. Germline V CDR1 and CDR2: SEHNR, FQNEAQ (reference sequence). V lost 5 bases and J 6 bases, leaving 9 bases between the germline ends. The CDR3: CASSPPADTQYF. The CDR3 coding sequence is TGTGCCAGCAGCCCCCCAGCGGATACGCAGTATTTT.

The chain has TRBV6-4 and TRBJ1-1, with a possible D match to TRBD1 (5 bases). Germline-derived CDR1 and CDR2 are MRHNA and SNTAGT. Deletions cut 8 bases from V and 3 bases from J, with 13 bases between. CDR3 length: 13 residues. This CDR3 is CASRRGGDTEAFF. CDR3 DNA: TGTGCCAGCCGACGGGGCGGTGACACTGAAGCTTTCTTT.

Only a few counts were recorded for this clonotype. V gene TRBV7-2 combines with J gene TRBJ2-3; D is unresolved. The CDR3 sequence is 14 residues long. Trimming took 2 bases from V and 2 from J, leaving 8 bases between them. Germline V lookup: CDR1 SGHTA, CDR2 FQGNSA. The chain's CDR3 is CASSLRGYTDTQYF. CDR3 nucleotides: TGTGCCAGCAGCTTAAGAGGCTACACAGATACGCAGTATTTT. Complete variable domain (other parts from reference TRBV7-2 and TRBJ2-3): GAGVSQSPSNKVTEKGKDVELRCDPISGHTALYWYRQSLGQGLEFLIYFQGNSAPDKSGLPSDRFSAERTGGSVSTLTIQRTQQEDSAVYLCASSLRGYTDTQYFGPGTRLTVL.

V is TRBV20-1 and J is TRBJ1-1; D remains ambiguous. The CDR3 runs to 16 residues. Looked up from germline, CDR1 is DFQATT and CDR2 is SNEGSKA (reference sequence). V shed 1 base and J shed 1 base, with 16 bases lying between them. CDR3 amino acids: CSARGYGAQTNTEAFF. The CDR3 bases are TGCAGTGCTAGAGGATACGGCGCACAAACGAACACTGAAGCTTTCTTT.

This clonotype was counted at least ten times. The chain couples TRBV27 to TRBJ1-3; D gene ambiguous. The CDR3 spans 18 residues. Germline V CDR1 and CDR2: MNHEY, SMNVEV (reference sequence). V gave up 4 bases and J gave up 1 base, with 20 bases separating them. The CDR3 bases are TGTGCCAGCAGTTCCACCCTTGGTCGTACCCCTTCTGGAAACACCATATATTTT. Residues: CASSSTLGRTPSGNTIYF.

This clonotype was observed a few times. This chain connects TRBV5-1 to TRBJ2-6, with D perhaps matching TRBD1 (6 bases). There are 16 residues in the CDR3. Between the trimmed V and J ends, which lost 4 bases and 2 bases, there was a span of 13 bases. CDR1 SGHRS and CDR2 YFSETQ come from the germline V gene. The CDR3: CASSPQGTPGANVLTF. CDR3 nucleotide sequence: TGCGCCAGCAGCCCGCAGGGGACGCCTGGGGCCAACGTCCTGACTTTC.

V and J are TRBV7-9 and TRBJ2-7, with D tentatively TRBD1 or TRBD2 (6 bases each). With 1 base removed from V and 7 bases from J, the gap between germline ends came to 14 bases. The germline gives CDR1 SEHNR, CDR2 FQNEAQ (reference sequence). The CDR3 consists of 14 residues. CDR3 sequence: CASSLGVGAGEQYF. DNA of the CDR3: TGTGCCAGCAGCTTAGGTGTGGGGGCGGGAGAGCAGTACTTC.

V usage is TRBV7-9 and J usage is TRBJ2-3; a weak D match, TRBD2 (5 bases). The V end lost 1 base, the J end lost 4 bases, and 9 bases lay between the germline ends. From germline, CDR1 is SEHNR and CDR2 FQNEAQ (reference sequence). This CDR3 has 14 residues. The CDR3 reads CASSLDWGADTQYF. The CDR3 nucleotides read TGTGCCAGCAGCTTAGATTGGGGAGCAGATACGCAGTATTTT.

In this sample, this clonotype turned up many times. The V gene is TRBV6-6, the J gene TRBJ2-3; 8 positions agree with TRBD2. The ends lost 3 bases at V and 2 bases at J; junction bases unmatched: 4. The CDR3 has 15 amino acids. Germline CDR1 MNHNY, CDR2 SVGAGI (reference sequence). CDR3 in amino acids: CASSYPSGLTDTQYF. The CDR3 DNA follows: TGTGCCAGCAGTTATCCTAGCGGGCTCACAGATACGCAGTATTTT.

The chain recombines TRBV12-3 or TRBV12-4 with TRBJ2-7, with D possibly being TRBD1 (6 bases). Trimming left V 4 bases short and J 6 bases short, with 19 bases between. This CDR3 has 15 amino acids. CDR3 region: CASSYKQGISPEQYF. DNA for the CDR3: TGTGCCAGCAGTTACAAACAGGGTATCTCCCCCGAGCAGTACTTC.

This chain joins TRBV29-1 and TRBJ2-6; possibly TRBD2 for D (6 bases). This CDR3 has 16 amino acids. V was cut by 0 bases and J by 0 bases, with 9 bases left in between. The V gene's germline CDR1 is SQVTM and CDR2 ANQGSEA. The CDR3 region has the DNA TGCAGCGTTGAAGACATGACTAGCTCTGGGGCCAACGTCCTGACTTTC. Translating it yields CSVEDMTSSGANVLTF.